This T cell receptor (beta chain) was identified during a study of CD8 T cells in Susac syndrome. Sequencing of TCR beta drew on CD8+ and CD4+ T cells from blood. After extraction with the RNeasy kit, about 0.45 to 1 ug of the RNA was reverse transcribed using random hexamers. TCRdb redid the calling of the immunoSEQ multiplex PCR reads with MiXCR, one entry per CDR3 protein. This sample has some 99,000 distinct CDR3 sequences; roughly 97% occur once, and the top ten carry 0.09% to 0.1%. From germline, CDR1 is DFQATT and CDR2 SNEGSKA (reference sequence). The ends lost 1 base at V and 7 bases at J; junction bases unmatched: 4. The CDR3 length is 14 residues.

The gene calls are TRBV20-1 and TRBJ1-4; TRBD1 aligns across 9 bases. The sequenced sample was CD4+ T cells from PBMCs. This TCR derives from a human donor in good health. DNA for the CDR3: TGCAGTGCTAGAGGGACAGGGGAGGGTGAAAAACTGTTTTTT. Its translation: CSARGTGEGEKLFF.